This T cell receptor (beta chain) was sequenced during a study of blood T cells in healthy people across ages. Study-wide results and limits: With age, beta diversity per million T cells declined roughly linearly, significantly by 30 to 50. Because sorting was not performed, PBMCs prevented conclusive naive versus antigen-experienced comparison. Aged donors had fewer naive CD4+ cells and lower diversity than long-lived donors.

Concerning this clonotype itself: Its antigen is unidentified.

Combining a sample-barcoded 5' primer with a J-beta primer mix, a second PCR ran for roughly 7 to 12 cycles. TCRdb passed the 5' RACE reads through MiXCR, listing each CDR3 protein once. The sample yields about 730,000 distinct CDR3 sequences, roughly 43% seen once. The sample comprised blood. The TCR originated in a woman aged 60-70 years in good health.

In DNA form, the CDR3 reads TGTGCCTGCGCTGAGGGACAGGGAAGGATGGAACAGCCCCAGCATTTT. This translates into CACAEGQGRMEQPQHF. The V gene is TRBV30, the J gene TRBJ1-5, with TRBD1 matching 9 bases. Germline-derived CDR1 and CDR2 are GTSNPN and SVGIG (reference sequence). After removal of 6 bases from V and 7 bases from J, the junction contained 16 bases not matched to a gene. The CDR3 loop spans 16 amino acids.